The present T cell receptor beta chain was sequenced within a study of response to subunit inactivated influenza vaccine. Study-wide findings and caveats: A suggestion made by the authors is that each seasonal influenza vaccination recruits few new T cells.

Comment on this clonotype: What it binds is not known.

Trimming took off 6 bases at V and 1 base at J, with 15 bases between the two ends. CDR3 length: 14 amino acids. Germline V lookup: CDR1 DFQATT, CDR2 SNEGSKA (reference sequence). Via MiXCR, TCRdb re-called the RT-PCR reads, giving one row per CDR3 protein. Of 600,000 to 850,000 distinct CDR3 sequences in the sample, about 14% are singletons; the top ten hold less than 9%. This clonotype was sampled from a man in his fifties who received an inactivated influenza vaccine. The V and J genes are TRBV20-1 and TRBJ2-5; D perhaps matches TRBD1 (6 bases). The source material was PBMCs from blood, sampled 14 to 15 days before vaccination. The CDR3 DNA follows: TGCAGTGCGCACAGGGTTTTTGGCCAAGAGACCCAGTACTTC. This encodes CSAHRVFGQETQYF.